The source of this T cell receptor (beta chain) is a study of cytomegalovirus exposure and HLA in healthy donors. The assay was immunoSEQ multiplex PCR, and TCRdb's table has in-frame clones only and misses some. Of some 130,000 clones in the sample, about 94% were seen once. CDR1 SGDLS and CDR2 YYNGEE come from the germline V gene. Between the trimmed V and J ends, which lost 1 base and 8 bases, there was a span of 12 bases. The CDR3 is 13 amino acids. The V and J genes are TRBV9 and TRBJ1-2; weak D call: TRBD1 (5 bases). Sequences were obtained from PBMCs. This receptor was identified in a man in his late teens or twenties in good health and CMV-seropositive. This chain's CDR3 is CASSVTPGSGYTF. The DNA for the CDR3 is TGTGCCAGCAGCGTAACCCCAGGGTCCGGCTACACCTTC.